The 24 T cell receptor beta chains below all came from one sample that was sequenced in a study of control samples from healthy donors and cancer patients. The method was immunoSEQ multiplex PCR; TCRdb's version includes in-frame clones alone and lacks a portion of them. The sample is made up of fewer than 250,000 clones, and the top ten hold roughly 2% of it. The sequenced material came from blood. The source is a woman aged 25 to 45 in good health.

The rearrangement joins TRBV27 to TRBJ1-6; TRBD1 aligns across 9 bases. Germline CDR1 reads MNHEY; CDR2 reads SMNVEV (reference sequence). V trimming: 1 base; J trimming: 7 bases; junction bases outside the gene matches: 8. The CDR3 is made up of 17 amino acids. The CDR3 region has the DNA TGTGCCAGCAGTTTATGGTTTGGCGGGACAGGGAATTCACCCCTCCACTTT. This codes for CASSLWFGGTGNSPLHF.

The chain employs TRBV7-8 and TRBJ1-2; possibly TRBD1 for D (5 bases). The CDR3 runs to 14 residues. V lost 4 bases and J lost 3, with 12 bases in between. Germline values: CDR1 SGHVS, CDR2 FQNEAQ. In DNA, the CDR3 is TGTGCCAGCAGCTGGGCGGCAGGGCACTATGGCTACACCTTC. This gives the protein CASSWAAGHYGYTF.

In DNA form, the CDR3 reads TGTGCCACTCGGCCGGGACGTAGTAGCAATCAGCCCCAGCATTTT. This encodes CATRPGRSSNQPQHF. The chain is built from TRBV15 and TRBJ1-5, with D perhaps TRBD1 (5 bases). V was shortened by 9 bases and J by 0 bases, with 15 bases between the two germline ends. Germline-derived CDR1 and CDR2 are LNHNV and YYDKDF (reference sequence). The CDR3 spans 15 residues.

CDR3 DNA sequence: TGTGCCAGCTCCAAGAGGGGAGCGACTAATGAAAAACTGTTTTTT. Translating it yields CASSKRGATNEKLFF. The chain uses TRBV11-2 and TRBJ1-4, with D possibly matching TRBD1 (5 bases). CDR3 length: 15 amino acids. Per the germline V gene, CDR1 is SGHAT and CDR2 is FQNNGV. The V end lost 8 bases, the J end lost 2 bases, and 15 bases lay between the germline ends.

V usage is TRBV28 and J usage is TRBJ1-3; the D gene is possibly TRBD1 (5 bases). Germline V gives CDR1 MDHEN, CDR2 SYDVKM. The length of the CDR3 is 16 residues. V lost 3 bases, J lost 4 bases, and 16 bases lay in between. The CDR3 is CASSFSGRDAGNTIYF. The CDR3, as DNA: TGTGCCAGCAGTTTTTCGGGCAGGGATGCAGGAAACACCATATATTTT.

The chain links TRBV28 to TRBJ1-2, with 10 bases identical to TRBD1. The CDR3 length is 14 residues. Trimming took 3 bases from V and 7 from J; bases not matched to a gene: 5. Germline V CDR1 and CDR2: MDHEN, SYDVKM. The CDR3 loop reads CASSLVTGGSGYTF. The CDR3 coding sequence is TGTGCCAGCAGTTTGGTGACAGGGGGCAGTGGCTACACCTTC.

This chain links TRBV5-1 with TRBJ2-5; D assignment may be TRBD1 or TRBD2 (6 bases each). Germline V gives CDR1 SGHRS, CDR2 YFSETQ. V was cut by 0 bases and J by 4 bases, with 7 bases left in between. The CDR3 consists of 13 residues. The CDR3 DNA follows: TGCGCCAGCAGCTTGGGGGGGGCAGAGACCCAGTACTTC. Encoded protein: CASSLGGAETQYF.

The chain recombines TRBV7-9 with TRBJ2-1, with D possibly matching TRBD2 (6 bases). The CDR3 consists of 15 residues. Trimming took off 4 bases at V and 5 bases at J, with 15 bases between the two ends. CDR1 SEHNR and CDR2 FQNEAQ come from the germline V gene (reference sequence). The CDR3 sequence is CASSSGTSLDNEQFF. In nucleotides, the CDR3 is TGTGCCAGCAGCTCAGGGACTTCGTTAGACAATGAGCAGTTCTTC.

This rearrangement joins TRBV28 to TRBJ2-7; TRBD1 matches at 7 bases. In germline, CDR1 is MDHEN, CDR2 SYDVKM. V lost 4 bases, J lost 0 bases, and 15 bases stayed unmatched. This CDR3 is built from 18 residues. The CDR3 loop is CASSSPGTDRTISYEQYF. Here the CDR3 DNA reads TGTGCCAGCAGTTCCCCCGGGACAGACAGAACCATCTCCTACGAGCAGTACTTC. Filled out from reference TRBV28 and TRBJ2-7, the complete variable domain reads DVKVTQSSRYLVKRTGEKVFLECVQDMDHENMFWYRQDPGLGLRLIYFSYDVKMKEKGDIPEGYSVSREKKERFSLILESASTNQTSMYLCASSSPGTDRTISYEQYFGPGTRLTVT.

This chain links TRBV7-9 with TRBJ2-1; D is unclear. The CDR3 is made up of 15 amino acids. The V gene's germline CDR1 is SEHNR and CDR2 FQNEAQ (reference sequence). V was shortened by 4 bases and J by 8 bases, with 18 bases between the two germline ends. This CDR3 reads CASSSPGMFKHEQFF. The CDR3 bases are TGTGCCAGCAGCTCCCCTGGAATGTTTAAGCATGAGCAGTTCTTC.

This chain uses TRBV2 with TRBJ1-1, with unresolved D. The CDR3 extends over 12 amino acids. Trimming shortened V by 8 bases and J by 10 bases, and 17 bases separated the two germline ends. CDR1 is SNHLY and CDR2 is FYNNEI in the germline V gene. CDR3 loop: CASPQGFGGAFF. The CDR3 DNA reads as TGTGCCAGCCCCCAAGGGTTCGGAGGAGCTTTCTTT.

V and J are TRBV29-1 and TRBJ2-7, with a tentative D call TRBD1 (6 bases). The germline V gene encodes CDR1 SQVTM and CDR2 ANQGSEA. This CDR3 contains 11 residues. V was shortened by 4 bases and J by 6 bases, with 10 bases between the two germline ends. CDR3 nucleotide sequence: TGCAGCGTTGTGCAGGGGCCCGAGCAGTACTTC. This gives the protein CSVVQGPEQYF.

The J gene is TRBJ1-1, the V gene TRBV6-6; tentative D call: TRBD1 (6 bases). Germline lookup yields CDR1 MNHNY and CDR2 SVGAGI (reference sequence). This CDR3 has 13 amino acids. Trimming left V 7 bases short and J 1 base short, with 10 bases between. Here the CDR3 reads CASKAGENTEAFF. The CDR3 bases are TGTGCCAGCAAGGCAGGGGAGAACACTGAAGCTTTCTTT.

The chain carries TRBV7-2 and TRBJ2-3, with unresolved D. Trimming pared 0 bases from V and 2 bases from J, leaving 6 bases between. The CDR3 runs to 14 residues. From germline, CDR1 is SGHTA and CDR2 FQGNSA. CDR3 nucleotides: TGTGCCAGCAGCTTAGCTGGGTCCACAGATACGCAGTATTTT. Translation: CASSLAGSTDTQYF.

The J gene is TRBJ1-1, the V gene TRBV6-6; D call uncertain. Germline-derived CDR1 and CDR2 are MNHNY and SVGAGI (reference sequence). The CDR3 contains 14 residues. Between the trimmed V and J ends, which lost 5 bases and 0 bases, there was a span of 10 bases. The CDR3 sequence is CASSKQTVNTEAFF. In DNA, the CDR3 is TGTGCCAGCAGTAAACAGACGGTGAACACTGAAGCTTTCTTT.

The chain joins TRBV6-5 to TRBJ1-2, with D perhaps TRBD1 (5 bases). The CDR3 is 15 amino acids. Trimming removed 7 bases at V and 4 bases at J, with 19 bases between. The germline gives CDR1 MNHEY, CDR2 SVGAGI. The CDR3, as DNA: TGTGCCAGCACCAAACGGGGCGGGAGGGCCTATGGCTACACCTTC. It yields the protein CASTKRGGRAYGYTF.

The V and J genes are TRBV27 and TRBJ1-6, with D perhaps TRBD1 (5 bases). V gave up 0 bases and J gave up 7 bases, with 13 bases separating them. Germline CDR1 is MNHEY and CDR2 is SMNVEV (reference sequence). The CDR3 consists of 16 residues. CDR3 sequence: CASSLSGRERNSPLHF. CDR3 nucleotides: TGTGCCAGCAGTTTATCGGGCAGGGAAAGGAATTCACCCCTCCACTTT.

V and J are TRBV7-6 and TRBJ2-7; 9 bases match TRBD2. CDR3 length: 13 amino acids. Trimming removed 7 bases from V and 6 bases from J; junction bases left unmatched: 7. From germline, CDR1 is SGHVS and CDR2 FNYEAQ. The CDR3 DNA follows: TGTGCCAGCACCCTTCAAGCGGGGGGCGAGCAGTACTTC. It codes for CASTLQAGGEQYF.

The chain recombines TRBV29-1 with TRBJ1-2; D may be TRBD1 (6 bases). The CDR3 has 13 residues. Germline CDR1 reads SQVTM; CDR2 reads ANQGSEA. The V end lost 3 bases, the J end lost 5 bases, and 13 bases lay between the germline ends. The CDR3 nucleotides read TGCAGCGTTGATGAAACAGGGCAGTATGGCTACACCTTC. It codes for CSVDETGQYGYTF.

The chain has TRBV6-5 and TRBJ2-7; TRBD1 aligns across 8 bases. This CDR3 comprises 14 residues. Trimming cost V 2 bases and J 6 bases; bases outside gene matches: 6. Germline V gene data show CDR1 as MNHEY and CDR2 as SVGAGI. CDR3 sequence (DNA): TGTGCCAGCAGTTACCCTCAGGGGGCCCCCGAGCAGTACTTC. Residues: CASSYPQGAPEQYF.

The chain carries TRBV19 and TRBJ1-6; TRBD1 is a possible D gene (6 bases). Germline V gene lookup returns CDR1 LNHDA and CDR2 SQIVND (reference sequence). The CDR3 runs to 16 residues. V was pared by 2 bases and J by 0 bases, with 8 bases between. Here the CDR3 reads CASSITGSSYNSPLHF. CDR3 DNA: TGTGCCAGTAGTATAACAGGGAGCTCCTATAATTCACCCCTCCACTTT.

The rearrangement links TRBV3-1 (or the pseudogene TRBV3-2) to TRBJ1-2; 8 bases fit TRBD1. Trimming removed 6 bases from V and 8 bases from J; junction bases left unmatched: 14. Germline V gene data show CDR1 as LGHDT and CDR2 as YNNKEL (reference sequence). This CDR3 has 15 amino acids. In DNA form, the CDR3 reads TGTGCCAGCAGTCGTGCCCAGGGGGCGGTTAGGGGCTACACCTTC. Its protein is CASSRAQGAVRGYTF.

The genes are TRBV5-4 and TRBJ2-1; the D is unclear. Trimming stripped 3 bases from V and 0 bases from J, with 10 bases between. The CDR3 contains 15 residues. CDR1 and CDR2 from the germline V gene are SGHNT and YYREEE (reference sequence). The CDR3 region is CASSSGSSSYNEQFF. Written as DNA, the CDR3 is TGTGCCAGCAGCTCTGGATCTTCCTCCTACAATGAGCAGTTCTTC.

DNA for the CDR3: TGTGCCAGCACCGATACAGGGACTAATGAAAAACTGTTTTTT. Translation gives CASTDTGTNEKLFF. This chain uses TRBV28 with TRBJ1-4; perhaps TRBD1 as D (6 bases). Trimming left V 7 bases short and J 2 bases short, with 11 bases between. Germline V gene sequence: CDR1 MDHEN, CDR2 SYDVKM. The CDR3 is 14 residues long.